Sequencing of this T cell receptor beta chain was carried out in a study of blood T cell repertoires in COVID-19. Original data processing: The assay estimated nucleated cells by amplifying reference gene primers. Here immunoSEQ multiplex PCR was the method, and the copy in TCRdb shows in-frame clones only, minus some. From that table come the V and J calls and clone size; the DNA was used to work out D and trimming. The table records around 140,000 clones, 76% of them present only once. The origin of this receptor is a woman aged 80 or over with active or convalescent COVID-19. Sequenced sample: peripheral blood.

DNA of the CDR3: TGTGCCAGCAGCTTGATGGTGGGACTAGCGGAAGAAAACATTCAGTACTTC. Protein: CASSLMVGLAEENIQYF. The rearrangement links TRBV5-6 to TRBJ2-4; 11 nucleotides match TRBD2. The germline CDR1 and CDR2 sequences are SGHDT and YYEEEE. The CDR3 length is 17 residues. V shed 1 base, J shed 5 bases, and the junction held 8 bases outside the gene matches.